Listed here are 25 T cell receptor beta chains from one sample, sequenced in a study of T cells in Graves' hyperthyroidism and ophthalmopathy. Amplification yielded TCR beta CDR3 regions, with RNA transcripts as the source. First-round RT-PCR targeting the TCR CDR3 was performed with the HTBI primer set. MiXCR, run by TCRdb on the multiplex PCR reads, gives a single entry per CDR3 protein. The sample gives 500,000 to 550,000 distinct CDR3 sequences, 20% to 25% of which show up once; about a quarter is in the top ten. The material sequenced was blood. The receptors originated from a man younger than 35 with Graves' hyperthyroidism.

CDR3 bases: TGTGCCAGCACCAACCCGGGCTACACTGAAGCTTTCTTT. It is translated as CASTNPGYTEAFF. V is TRBV6-1 and J is TRBJ1-1; D is ambiguous. V was trimmed by 7 bases and J by 3 bases, leaving 12 bases between them. Germline V lookup: CDR1 MNHNS, CDR2 SASEGT. The CDR3 spans 13 residues.

This clonotype was detected only a few times. The chain joins TRBV12-3 or TRBV12-4 to TRBJ2-5; 9 positions agree with TRBD2. The V gene end was trimmed by 7 bases and the J gene end by 3 bases; junction bases not matched to a gene: 6. The length of the CDR3 is 14 residues. This chain's CDR3 is CASTHSGGEETQYF. As DNA, the CDR3 is TGTGCCAGCACCCATAGCGGGGGAGAAGAGACCCAGTACTTC.

In its sample, this clonotype was seen many times. This chain uses TRBV19 with TRBJ2-7; either TRBD1 or TRBD2 may fit D (5 bases each). Trimming took off 7 bases at V and 5 bases at J, with 15 bases between the two ends. Germline lookup yields CDR1 LNHDA and CDR2 SQIVND (reference sequence). CDR3 length equals 13 residues. The CDR3, as DNA: TGTGCCAGTAATAATGGGGGTTCCGACGAGCAGTACTTC. It codes for CASNNGGSDEQYF.

The table lists this clonotype with many counts. The rearrangement uses TRBV27 and TRBJ2-7; a weak D match, TRBD2 (6 bases). CDR3 size: 13 residues. The V gene's germline CDR1 is MNHEY and CDR2 SMNVEV (reference sequence). V lost 3 bases to trimming and J lost 0 bases, with 6 bases between them. DNA of the CDR3: TGTGCCAGCAGTTTGGGGGGCTCCTACGAGCAGTACTTC. This translates into CASSLGGSYEQYF.

This clonotype showed up many times. The chain carries TRBV20-1 and TRBJ2-7; D is possibly TRBD1 (5 bases). Trimming pared 4 bases from V and 0 bases from J, leaving 10 bases between. The CDR3 totals 13 residues. Germline lookup yields CDR1 DFQATT and CDR2 SNEGSKA (reference sequence). CDR3 amino acids: CSANQGISYEQYF. The CDR3 DNA reads TGCAGTGCTAATCAGGGAATCTCCTACGAGCAGTACTTC.

V is TRBV12-3 or TRBV12-4 and J is TRBJ1-2; tentative D call: TRBD1 (6 bases). This CDR3 contains 13 residues. The germline V and J ends were trimmed by 4 bases and 8 bases, with 14 bases remaining between them. CDR3 nucleotides: TGTGCCAGCAGTTCCTCGAGACAGGCGGGCTACACCTTC. The encoded protein is CASSSSRQAGYTF.

The chain uses TRBV7-2 and TRBJ2-2; 8 bases match TRBD1. The CDR3 runs to 15 residues. In germline, CDR1 is SGHTA, CDR2 FQGNSA. J lost 5 bases, V lost 0 bases, and 2 bases had no gene match. Here the CDR3 DNA reads TGTGCCAGCAGCTTAGCGGGGACAGGTACCGGGGAGCTGTTTTTT. Amino acid sequence: CASSLAGTGTGELFF.

This clonotype was seen at least ten times. The CDR3 is CASSYRDAARQPQHF. The DNA of the CDR3 is TGCGCCAGCAGCTACCGGGACGCCGCGCGTCAGCCCCAGCATTTT. The rearrangement joins TRBV4-1 to TRBJ1-5, with D possibly being TRBD1 (5 bases). CDR1 MGHRA and CDR2 YSYEKL come from the germline V gene. V lost 5 bases and J 6 bases, leaving 17 bases between the germline ends. The CDR3 covers 15 residues.

In its sample, this clonotype was seen many times. The V call is TRBV27, the J call TRBJ2-7, with 7 nucleotides matching TRBD1. The CDR3 length is 14 residues. The germline V gene has CDR1 MNHEY and CDR2 SMNVEV (reference sequence). With 2 bases clipped from V and 4 bases from J, the junction kept 5 bases outside the gene matches. This CDR3 reads CASSLGTAMYEQYF. CDR3 DNA: TGTGCCAGCAGTTTAGGGACAGCGATGTACGAGCAGTACTTC.

Many counts were recorded for this clonotype. This chain uses TRBV6-1 with TRBJ1-1; TRBD1 might be the D (5 bases). The germline V gene encodes CDR1 MNHNS and CDR2 SASEGT. This CDR3 contains 13 residues. Deletions cut 6 bases from V and 5 bases from J, with 13 bases between. CDR3 coding DNA: TGTGCCAGCAGGGCCTCGGGGGGGACTGAAGCTTTCTTT. Translated, it gives CASRASGGTEAFF.

This clonotype turned up a few times. V and J are TRBV3-1 and TRBJ1-1, with unresolved D. Germline lookup yields CDR1 LGHDT and CDR2 YNNKEL (reference sequence). Trimming left V 3 bases short and J 1 base short, with 12 bases between. The CDR3 covers 15 residues. The CDR3 reads CASSHLSGGNTEAFF. CDR3 nucleotide sequence: TGTGCCAGCAGCCACCTGTCCGGCGGGAACACTGAAGCTTTCTTT.

This clonotype came up many times. V and J are TRBV5-1 and TRBJ1-1; D is perhaps TRBD1 (6 bases). The CDR3 length is 14 residues. Trimming removed 4 bases at V and 7 bases at J, with 17 bases between. Looked up from germline, CDR1 is SGHRS and CDR2 is YFSETQ. CDR3 coding DNA: TGCGCCAGCAGCGGGTTGGACAGTAGGAATGAAGCTTTCTTT. It yields the protein CASSGLDSRNEAFF.

CDR3 DNA sequence: TGTGCCAGCAGTGTTAGGGCAGGGGAGCAGTACTTC. Its protein is CASSVRAGEQYF. The V and J genes are TRBV2 and TRBJ2-7; possibly TRBD1 for D (5 bases). This CDR3 spans 12 amino acids. CDR1 and CDR2 (germline): SNHLY, FYNNEI. The V and J ends lost 4 bases and 7 bases respectively, with 11 bases between them. Full variable domain (remainder filled in from reference TRBV2 and TRBJ2-7): EPEVTQTPSHQVTQMGQEVILRCVPISNHLYFYWYRQILGQKVEFLVSFYNNEISEKSEIFDDQFSVERPDGSNFTLKIRSTKLEDSAMYFCASSVRAGEQYFGPGTRLTVT.

This clonotype has a count of ten or more. The V gene is TRBV13, the J gene TRBJ1-1; D possibly corresponds to TRBD1 (5 bases). Trimming removed 0 bases from V and 4 bases from J, with 18 bases in between. The CDR3 is 17 residues long. From germline, CDR1 is PRHDT and CDR2 FYEKMQ (reference sequence). The CDR3 loop is CASSLGLRDRSLTEAFF. The CDR3 coding sequence is TGTGCCAGCAGCTTAGGCCTTCGGGACCGGTCCCTCACTGAAGCTTTCTTT. Complete variable domain (other parts from reference TRBV13 and TRBJ1-1): AAGVIQSPRHLIKEKRETATLKCYPIPRHDTVYWYQQGPGQDPQFLISFYEKMQSDKGSIPDRFSAQQFSDYHSELNMSSLELGDSALYFCASSLGLRDRSLTEAFFGQGTRLTVV.

This clonotype was seen at least ten times. The rearrangement links TRBV20-1 to TRBJ2-4; 9 bases line up with TRBD1. Germline values: CDR1 DFQATT, CDR2 SNEGSKA (reference sequence). This CDR3 spans 12 amino acids. Germline trimming cut 6 bases from V and 7 bases from J; bases unmatched to any gene: 4. The CDR3 coding sequence is TGCAGTGCCCCCGACAGGGGGAACATTCAGTACTTC. Amino acids: CSAPDRGNIQYF.

V and J are TRBV28 and TRBJ1-1, with a weak D call TRBD1 (5 bases). The CDR3 totals 12 residues. Germline V CDR1 and CDR2: MDHEN, SYDVKM. V lost 4 bases and J lost 6, with 9 bases in between. CDR3 sequence: CASSSLGAEAFF. The CDR3, as DNA: TGTGCCAGCAGTTCTCTGGGGGCTGAAGCTTTCTTT.

V and J are TRBV12-3 or TRBV12-4 and TRBJ1-3, with D uncertain. The germline V and J ends were trimmed by 5 bases and 3 bases, with 17 bases remaining between them. The CDR3 totals 16 residues. The CDR3 protein is CASSPAKGWNGNTIYF. The CDR3 DNA reads as TGTGCCAGCAGTCCCGCCAAGGGCTGGAATGGAAACACCATATATTTT.

Relative to its sample, this clonotype is medium-sized. The chain links TRBV2 to TRBJ1-1; the D gene is possibly TRBD1 (5 bases). With 8 bases removed from V and 3 bases from J, the gap between germline ends came to 10 bases. CDR1 is SNHLY, CDR2 FYNNEI, per germline. The CDR3 sequence is 12 residues long. CDR3 loop: CASVGEDTEAFF. Written as DNA, the CDR3 is TGTGCCAGCGTAGGGGAGGACACTGAAGCTTTCTTT.

This clonotype appeared many times. The V and J genes are TRBV4-1 and TRBJ1-1; no reliable D call. V lost 3 bases and J 1 base, leaving 9 bases between the germline ends. Germline V gene lookup returns CDR1 MGHRA and CDR2 YSYEKL. The CDR3 runs to 14 residues. In nucleotides, the CDR3 is TGCGCCAGCAGCCAGTCCCCCGGGAACACTGAAGCTTTCTTT. This encodes CASSQSPGNTEAFF.

This rearrangement joins TRBV6-1 to TRBJ2-5, with D perhaps TRBD2 (5 bases). CDR1 MNHNS and CDR2 SASEGT come from the germline V gene. This CDR3 is built from 15 residues. Trimming took 4 bases from V and 3 from J, leaving 15 bases between them. CDR3 region: CASSGWEAAKETQYF. CDR3 in DNA: TGTGCCAGCAGTGGTTGGGAAGCGGCTAAAGAGACCCAGTACTTC.

The rearrangement uses TRBV12-3 or TRBV12-4 and TRBJ1-1; D may be TRBD1 (5 bases). CDR3 size: 14 residues. V was clipped by 3 bases and J by 3 bases, with 11 bases between them. The CDR3 reads CASSFGGGDTEAFF. In DNA form, the CDR3 reads TGTGCCAGCAGTTTCGGGGGTGGGGACACTGAAGCTTTCTTT.

The sample holds many counts of this clonotype. CDR3 amino acids: CATNWGHGAFF. The CDR3 nucleotides are TGTGCCACTAACTGGGGACATGGGGCTTTCTTT. The J gene is TRBJ1-1, the V gene TRBV28, with a weak D call TRBD1 (6 bases). Germline CDR1 and CDR2: MDHEN and SYDVKM. V lost 10 bases and J lost 11, with 17 bases in between. The CDR3 spans 11 residues.

The genes are TRBV5-1 and TRBJ2-2, with D tentatively TRBD2 (6 bases). The V gene's germline CDR1 is SGHRS and CDR2 YFSETQ. The CDR3 has 15 amino acids. V was cut by 0 bases and J by 3 bases, with 9 bases left in between. This CDR3 is CASSLGGAHTGELFF. DNA of the CDR3: TGCGCCAGCAGCTTGGGCGGGGCCCACACCGGGGAGCTGTTTTTT.

Many counts were recorded for this clonotype. The CDR3 sequence is CASSPEWGLAFF. The DNA for the CDR3 is TGTGCCAGCAGCCCGGAGTGGGGGCTTGCTTTCTTT. J is TRBJ1-1 and V is TRBV12-3 or TRBV12-4; the D gene is possibly TRBD1 (6 bases). V was shortened by 6 bases and J by 11 bases, with 16 bases between the two germline ends. The CDR3 consists of 12 residues.

The rearrangement joins TRBV30 to TRBJ1-2; D remains unclear. In germline, CDR1 is GTSNPN, CDR2 SVGIG (reference sequence). CDR3 size: 13 residues. V was clipped by 4 bases and J by 0 bases, with 9 bases between them. CDR3 amino acids: CAWKGSSNYGYTF. The CDR3 DNA reads TGTGCCTGGAAGGGTTCCTCTAACTATGGCTACACCTTC.